A single sample gave rise to the 7 T cell receptor beta chains below, sequenced in a study of CD8 T cells in ankylosing spondylitis. TCRdb called the 5' RACE reads again in MiXCR, with one record for every CDR3 protein. The data show hundreds of thousands of distinct CDR3 sequences, less than 25% seen once. The specimen sequenced was blood, either unsorted or a sorted T cell fraction (not recorded which). These receptors originate from a female donor with ankylosing spondylitis or in good health (not recorded which).

This clonotype was counted a few times. The chain carries TRBV3-1 and TRBJ2-7, with D possibly TRBD2 on 6 matching bases. Germline CDR1 and CDR2: LGHDT and YNNKEL (reference sequence). The V end lost 1 base, the J end lost 3 bases, and 10 bases lay between the germline ends. The CDR3 has 14 residues. The CDR3 nucleotides read TGTGCCAGCAGCCAAGTACTAGCAGACTACGAGCAGTACTTC. This codes for CASSQVLADYEQYF.

V is TRBV20-1 and J is TRBJ2-7; maybe TRBD2 (6 bases). Per germline, CDR1 DFQATT and CDR2 SNEGSKA (reference sequence). The CDR3 sequence is 15 residues long. V lost 0 bases and J lost 4, with 16 bases in between. CDR3 DNA: TGCAGTGCTAGAGATTGGGGCCGGGAGAGGTACGAGCAGTACTTC. It codes for CSARDWGRERYEQYF.

This clonotype was counted a few times. CDR3 in amino acids: CSANPRGAGYNEQFF. In DNA, the CDR3 is TGCAGTGCCAACCCCAGGGGAGCGGGTTACAATGAGCAGTTCTTC. V usage is TRBV20-1 and J usage is TRBJ2-1; TRBD1 or TRBD2 may be the D gene (6 bases each). Trimming left V 6 bases short and J 4 bases short, with 19 bases between. The CDR3 is 15 amino acids. Germline V gene sequence: CDR1 DFQATT, CDR2 SNEGSKA (reference sequence).

J is TRBJ2-7 and V is TRBV3-1; TRBD2 matches at 7 bases. Germline-derived CDR1 and CDR2 are LGHDT and YNNKEL (reference sequence). With 4 bases clipped from V and 5 bases from J, the junction kept 8 bases outside the gene matches. The CDR3 runs 14 residues. In nucleotides, the CDR3 is TGTGCCAGCAGCCCAGCGGGGACTATGGACGAGCAGTACTTC. It encodes CASSPAGTMDEQYF.

The chain combines TRBV10-3 with TRBJ1-2; the D gene is possibly TRBD1 (6 bases). The V end was cut by 6 bases, the J end by 2 bases, with 13 bases between. The CDR3 consists of 14 residues. Germline assignment: CDR1 ENHRY and CDR2 SYGVKD. The CDR3 loop is CAIREQGTNYGYTF. The DNA of the CDR3 is TGTGCCATCAGAGAACAGGGCACAAACTATGGCTACACCTTC.

The chain couples TRBV5-6 to TRBJ2-7, with 8 positions matching TRBD1. The CDR3 runs 15 residues. Germline CDR1 and CDR2: SGHDT and YYEEEE. V trimming: 0 bases; J trimming: 4 bases; junction bases outside the gene matches: 6. The CDR3 nucleotides are TGTGCCAGCAGCTTGGCCGCAGGGGGCAGTTACGAGCAGTACTTC. Protein product: CASSLAAGGSYEQYF. Full variable domain (outside the CDR3, taken from reference TRBV5-6 and TRBJ2-7): DAGVTQSPTHLIKTRGQQVTLRCSPKSGHDTVSWYQQALGQGPQFIFQYYEEEERQRGNFPDRFSGHQFPNYSSELNVNALLLGDSALYLCASSLAAGGSYEQYFGPGTRLTVT.

This clonotype was detected only a few times. CDR3 residues: CASSLMLGGTEAFF. In DNA, the CDR3 is TGCGCCAGCAGCTTAATGTTGGGGGGCACTGAAGCTTTCTTT. The chain employs TRBV5-1 and TRBJ1-1; perhaps TRBD1 as D (5 bases). V was clipped by 2 bases and J by 4 bases, with 12 bases between them. The CDR3 is 14 residues long. Germline loops: CDR1 SGHRS, CDR2 YFSETQ.